This T cell receptor (beta chain) was obtained from a study of control samples from healthy donors and cancer patients. Assay: immunoSEQ multiplex PCR; the TCRdb copy retains only in-frame clones and omits some. This table holds 100,000 to 150,000 clones, about 88% found once. The length of the CDR3 is 16 residues. Germline loops: CDR1 SGHTA, CDR2 FQGNSA. With 4 bases clipped from V and 5 bases from J, the junction kept 8 bases outside the gene matches. V and J are TRBV7-2 and TRBJ2-2; 9 bases line up with TRBD1. Sequenced: blood. The receptor's source is a man in his fifties or sixties in good health. The CDR3 sequence is CASSSPGTGRTGELFF. The CDR3 DNA is TGTGCCAGCAGCTCGCCCGGGACAGGGCGGACCGGGGAGCTGTTTTTT. The whole variable domain, filled in from reference TRBV7-2 and TRBJ2-2, reads GAGVSQSPSNKVTEKGKDVELRCDPISGHTALYWYRQSLGQGLEFLIYFQGNSAPDKSGLPSDRFSAERTGGSVSTLTIQRTQQEDSAVYLCASSSPGTGRTGELFFGEGSRLTVL.